This T cell receptor (beta chain) was profiled in a study of OX40 agonist ivuxolimab in advanced cancers. The overall study: A history of anti-PD-1, anti-PD-L1 or anti-CTLA-4 therapy was acceptable, and 40% had some.

Only in-frame clones appear in the TCRdb table, and some are missing; sequencing was by immunoSEQ multiplex PCR. Of tens of thousands of clones listed, 80% to 90% are singletons. As concerns this clone: What it binds is not known.

Overall study findings and caveats: Among the lowest peripheral clonal expansion occurred in 0.1-3.0 mg/kg partial responders.

The CDR3 runs 18 residues. V was shortened by 3 bases and J by 0 bases, with 15 bases between the two germline ends. Germline V CDR1 and CDR2: SNHLY, FYNNEI. Blood samples were obtained at baseline, cycle 4 day 1, and cycle 7 day 1. The TCR was taken from an adult with an advanced solid tumor such as melanoma, head and neck, liver or kidney cancer. The sample in question was CD4+ or CD8+ T cells sorted from blood, obtained in a trial of the OX40 agonist ivuxolimab. The chain has TRBV2 and TRBJ2-6; D possibly matches TRBD1 or TRBD2 (5 bases each). Written as DNA, the CDR3 is TGTGCCAGCAGTGATGCCCCGGGACGGTTCTCTGGGGCCAACGTCCTGACTTTC. The encoded protein is CASSDAPGRFSGANVLTF.